This TCR beta chain derives from a study of PD-L1 blockade in urothelial cancer. The time point denotes: pretreatment peripheral blood. There were between 1 and 8 samples from each patient, taken pretreatment and on-treatment. Spiking each PCR with synthetic TCR analog templates was performed. Method: immunoSEQ multiplex PCR; TCRdb's copy keeps in-frame clones and lacks some. Of approximately 70,000 clones listed, 84% are singletons. The CDR3 is 14 amino acids. V lost 1 base and J 1 base, leaving 8 bases between the germline ends. Looked up from germline, CDR1 is SGHRS and CDR2 is YFSETQ. The specimen comprised PBMCs, sampled around atezolizumab (anti-PD-L1) treatment. The sequence came from a woman aged 70-85 years with urothelial cancer. This chain uses TRBV5-1 with TRBJ2-5; D perhaps matches TRBD2 (5 bases). The CDR3 bases are TGCGCCAGCAGCTTGTTCGGGGTCCAAGAGACCCAGTACTTC. Translating gives CASSLFGVQETQYF.